Reported below is one T cell receptor beta chain. This clone showed up just once. This receptor's antigen is unknown. Base quality data are lacking; no much larger clone is found one base away. Patients with autoimmune disease history or receiving systemic immunosuppression were excluded from the trial. Peripheral blood for TCR sequencing was collected from all dose cohorts at baseline, on cycle 4 day 1, and on cycle 7 day 1. The samples were drawn from a first-in-human, open-label, multicenter phase I dose-escalation trial of ivuxolimab. The trial enrolled adults with locally advanced or metastatic head and neck squamous cell, hepatocellular, melanoma or renal cell carcinoma. CD4+ and CD8+ T cells were sorted separately from peripheral blood before TCR sequencing. This entry belongs to a study of OX40 agonist ivuxolimab in advanced cancers. Turning to the overall study: Ivuxolimab was an agonistic, fully human IgG2 monoclonal antibody directed against OX40 (CD134), a costimulatory receptor. The purpose of peripheral TCRbeta sequencing was to test whether ivuxolimab changed TCR sequence diversity and led to clonal T-cell expansion. The paper covers the monotherapy dose-escalation part of the phase I ivuxolimab trial, which included N ≈ 57 patients. Of the approximately 50 patients in dose escalation, approximately 20 had hepatocellular carcinoma, about 15 had melanoma, 9 had renal cell carcinoma and 9 had head and neck cancer. In the dose-escalation cohort, around four fifths of patients were male, and the mean age was about 55 years, with a range of roughly 23 to 85. Prior anti-PD-1, anti-PD-L1 or anti-CTLA-4 therapy was permitted, and checkpoint inhibitors had been received by roughly 42% of dose-escalation patients. Intravenous ivuxolimab was administered to patients every 2 weeks at six dose levels: 0.01, 0.1, 0.3, 1.5, 3 and 10 mg/kg. Partial responses were achieved by three dose-escalation patients, of whom one had hepatocellular carcinoma and two had cutaneous melanoma. The paper as a whole reports these results and caveats: In the 0.1-3.0 mg/kg groups, partial responders had among the lowest normalized peripheral clonal expansion, particularly in CD8+ T cells. Low levels of normalized T-cell clonal expansion were also seen in some patients who did not respond. Which antigens the clonally expanded peripheral T cells were specific for was not determined. At doses of 0.1 to 3.0 mg/kg, clonal expansion of both CD4+ and CD8+ T cells in blood was seen between baseline and week 6. On average, CD8+ T cells showed more expanded clones than CD4+ T cells after ivuxolimab.

The CDR3 measures 16 amino acids from cysteine to phenylalanine. Only the CDR3 part of the read is kept: 48 bases, read in frame from the first base. CDR1 SGHTS and CDR2 YDEGEE are derived from the germline V gene. Trimming leaves V shorter by 3 bases and J shorter by 2 bases, with the junction holding 6 bases beyond the gene matches. Genomic DNA was extracted from sorted cells for sequencing of the TCRbeta CDR3 region. TCRbeta CDR3 regions were sequenced using the immunoSEQ Assay. TCRdb's version of the immuneACCESS table is confined to in-frame rearrangements and falls short of the full clone set. An unresolved V gene accounts for under half of the shortfall where checked; the remainder is of unknown origin. This sample has approximately 40,000 clones in its table, and 75% to 85% of those were observed once. The ten largest account for under 25% of the sample.

The TCR was taken from an adult with an advanced solid tumor such as melanoma, head and neck, liver or kidney cancer. The sequence links TRBV5-8 to TRBJ1-5; 9 junctional bases match TRBD1. The sequenced sample was CD4+ or CD8+ T cells sorted from blood, obtained in a trial of the OX40 agonist ivuxolimab. CDR3 region: CASSWGTGLGNQPQHF. Read as DNA, the sequence is TGTGCCAGCAGCTGGGGGACAGGGCTGGGCAATCAGCCCCAGCATTTT.